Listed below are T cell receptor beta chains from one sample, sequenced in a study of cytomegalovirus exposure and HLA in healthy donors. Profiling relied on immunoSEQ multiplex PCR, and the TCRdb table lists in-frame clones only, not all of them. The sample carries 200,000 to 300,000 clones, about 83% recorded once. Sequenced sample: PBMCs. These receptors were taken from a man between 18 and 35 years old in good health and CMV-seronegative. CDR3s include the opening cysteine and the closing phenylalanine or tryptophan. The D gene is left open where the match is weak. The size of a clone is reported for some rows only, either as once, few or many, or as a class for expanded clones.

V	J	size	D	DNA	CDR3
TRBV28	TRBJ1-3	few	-	TGTGCCAGCAGTACATATTCTGGAAACACCATATATTTT	CASSTYSGNTIYF
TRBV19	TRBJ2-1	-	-	TGTGCCAGTAGTAGAGGGACTCTAACCCCGTCCTACAATGAGCAGTTCTTC	CASSRGTLTPSYNEQFF
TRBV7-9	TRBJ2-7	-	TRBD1	TGTGCCAGCAGCCAGGACAGGTCCTACGAGCAGTACTTC	CASSQDRSYEQYF
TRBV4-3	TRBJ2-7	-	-	TGCGCCAGCAGCCAAGGGTCCTACAGCTCCTACGAGCAGTACTTC	CASSQGSYSSYEQYF
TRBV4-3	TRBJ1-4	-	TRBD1	TGCGCCAGCAGCCAAGTCGACAGGGCCGAAGAAAAACTGTTTTTT	CASSQVDRAEEKLFF
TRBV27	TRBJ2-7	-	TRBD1	TGTGCCAGCAGTGCCCAACAGGGGCCCTACGAGCAGTACTTC	CASSAQQGPYEQYF
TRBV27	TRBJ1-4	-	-	TGTGCCAGCAGTTTATGGGGGCTGACTAATGAAAAACTGTTTTTT	CASSLWGLTNEKLFF
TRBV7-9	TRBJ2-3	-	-	TGTGCCAGCAGCCAGACGACGTTAGCCGGGCAGGGAGATACGCAGTATTTT	CASSQTTLAGQGDTQYF
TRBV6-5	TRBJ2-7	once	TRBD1	TGTGCCAGCAGTTACGCCTACAACAGGGGGGACCACGAGCAGTACTTC	CASSYAYNRGDHEQYF
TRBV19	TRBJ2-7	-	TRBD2	TGTGCCAGTAGTATGTTGGCGGGGGGGGCCCTGGAGCAGTACTTC	CASSMLAGGALEQYF
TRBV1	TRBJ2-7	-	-	TGCACCAGCAGCCTCCACCTGGGCAGGGAAGTCACCTACGAGCAGTACTTC	CTSSLHLGREVTYEQYF
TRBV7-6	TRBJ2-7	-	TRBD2	TGTGCCAGCAGCCCGGGGGGGCTTTCCTACGAGCAGTACTTC	CASSPGGLSYEQYF
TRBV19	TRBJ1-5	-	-	TGTGCCAGCATGGGGGGGGGACTTAGCAATCAGCCCCAGCATTTT	CASMGGGLSNQPQHF
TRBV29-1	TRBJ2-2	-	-	TGCAGCGCTAAGGGGGGGCCCAACACCGGGGAGCTGTTTTTT	CSAKGGPNTGELFF
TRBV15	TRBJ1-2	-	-	TGTGCCACCAGCAACAGGGCAGTTGAGGGTGGCTACACCTTC	CATSNRAVEGGYTF
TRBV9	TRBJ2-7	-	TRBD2	TGTGCCAGCAGCGTAGCTCCTAGCGGGGTCTACGAGCAGTACTTC	CASSVAPSGVYEQYF
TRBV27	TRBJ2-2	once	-	TGTGCCAGCAGTTTAGCGGCCGAAAGGGAGCTGTTTTTT	CASSLAAERELFF
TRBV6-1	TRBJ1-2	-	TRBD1	TGTGCCAGCAGTGTCCGGACAGGGGATGGCTACACCTTC	CASSVRTGDGYTF
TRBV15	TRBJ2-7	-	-	TGTGCCACCAGCAGAGATCTGAGTAGCTCCTACGAGCAGTACTTC	CATSRDLSSSYEQYF
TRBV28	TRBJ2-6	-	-	TGTGCCAGCAGTTCGGGACTCTCTGGGGCCAACGTCCTGACTTTC	CASSSGLSGANVLTF
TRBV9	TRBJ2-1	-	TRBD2	TGTGCCAGCAGCCCCGTTGGGGGGGGCAATGAGCAGTTCTTC	CASSPVGGGNEQFF
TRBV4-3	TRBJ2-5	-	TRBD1	TGCGCCAGCAGCCAGGATACAGGGGAATTAGAGACCCAGTACTTC	CASSQDTGELETQYF
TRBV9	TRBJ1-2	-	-	TGTGCCAGCAGCGTAGGGGCAGATAACTATGGCTACACCTTC	CASSVGADNYGYTF
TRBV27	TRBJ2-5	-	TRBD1	TGTGCCAGCAGTTTGCCGCCGCGGACAGGTCAAGAGACCCAGTACTTC	CASSLPPRTGQETQYF
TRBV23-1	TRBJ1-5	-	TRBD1	TGCGCCAGCCCGCAAGGGGGCAGGGACAATCAGCCCCAGCATTTT	CASPQGGRDNQPQHF
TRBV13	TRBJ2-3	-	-	TGTGCCAGCAGCTTATTACTAGACACGCAGTATTTT	CASSLLLDTQYF
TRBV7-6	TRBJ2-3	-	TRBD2	TGTGCCAGCAGCTTATGGGCGGGGGGCACAGATACGCAGTATTTT	CASSLWAGGTDTQYF
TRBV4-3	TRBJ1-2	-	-	TGCGCCAGCAGCCAAGATTTGACGGTCAGGGGAATTGTTGGCTACACCTTC	CASSQDLTVRGIVGYTF
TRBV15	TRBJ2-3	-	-	TGTGCCACCAGCAGAGATTATCTCGGAGGGGATAGCACAGATACGCAGTATTTT	CATSRDYLGGDSTDTQYF
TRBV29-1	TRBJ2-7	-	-	TGCAGCGTTGAGTTGTCAGGGGCAAGCGAGCAGTACTTC	CSVELSGASEQYF
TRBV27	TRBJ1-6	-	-	TGTGCCACCCGCCCGGCAGGGTGGAATTCACCCCTCCACTTT	CATRPAGWNSPLHF
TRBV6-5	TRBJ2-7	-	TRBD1	TGTGCCAGCAGTTTCGACCGGGACAGGGCCTACGAGCAGTACTTC	CASSFDRDRAYEQYF
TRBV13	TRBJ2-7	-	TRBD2	TGTGCCAGCAGCTTAGGACTAGCGGAGCACTACGAGCAGTACTTC	CASSLGLAEHYEQYF
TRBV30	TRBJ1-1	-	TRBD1	TGTGCCTGGAGCCCGAACAGGGGGCTAAGGACTGAAGCTTTCTTT	CAWSPNRGLRTEAFF
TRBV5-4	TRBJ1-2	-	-	TGTGCCAGCAGCTTGGTACAGGCTAACTATGGCTACACCTTC	CASSLVQANYGYTF
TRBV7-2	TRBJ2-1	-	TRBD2	TGTGCCAGCAGCCCAAGCGGGGGGGCCAATGAGCAGTTCTTC	CASSPSGGANEQFF
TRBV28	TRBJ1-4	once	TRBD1	TGTGCCAGCAGTTTATCCGGGACAGTGGAAAAACTGTTTTTT	CASSLSGTVEKLFF
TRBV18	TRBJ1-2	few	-	TGTGCCAGCTCACTCGGACATATAGGCTACACCTTC	CASSLGHIGYTF
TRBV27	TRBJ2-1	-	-	TGTGCCAGCAGTCTACTAAGGGGGGAGCAGTTCTTC	CASSLLRGEQFF
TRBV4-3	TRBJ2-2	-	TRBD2	TGCGCCAGCAGCCAAGATGCGGGAGTGGGTACCGGGGAGCTGTTTTTT	CASSQDAGVGTGELFF
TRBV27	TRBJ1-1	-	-	TGTGCCAGCAGTTTATCGTATGGGGAACGGGGCACTGAAGCTTTCTTT	CASSLSYGERGTEAFF
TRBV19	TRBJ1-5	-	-	TGTGCCAGTAGCGAAACAGGGTATAGCAATCAGCCCCAGCATTTT	CASSETGYSNQPQHF
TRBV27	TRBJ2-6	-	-	TGTGCCAGCGGGCAAGACGGCTCTGGGGCCAACGTCCTGACTTTC	CASGQDGSGANVLTF